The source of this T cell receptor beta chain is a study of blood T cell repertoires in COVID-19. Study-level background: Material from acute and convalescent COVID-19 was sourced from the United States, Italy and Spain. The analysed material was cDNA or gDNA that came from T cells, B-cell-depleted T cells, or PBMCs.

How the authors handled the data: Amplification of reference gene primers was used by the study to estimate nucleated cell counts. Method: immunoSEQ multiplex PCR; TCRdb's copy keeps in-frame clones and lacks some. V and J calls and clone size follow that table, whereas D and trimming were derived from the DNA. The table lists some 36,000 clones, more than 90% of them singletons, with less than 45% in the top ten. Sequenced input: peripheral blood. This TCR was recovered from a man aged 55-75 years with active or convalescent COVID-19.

The CDR3 sequence is CASSQLAGAKAEAFF. The CDR3 nucleotides read TGTGCCAGCAGCCAATTGGCGGGGGCTAAGGCTGAAGCTTTCTTT. This chain uses TRBV16 with TRBJ1-1; D possibly corresponds to TRBD1 (6 bases). The germline V gene encodes CDR1 KGHSY and CDR2 FQNENV. Trimming pared 1 base from V and 6 bases from J, leaving 15 bases between. The CDR3 has 15 amino acids.